The 6 T cell receptor beta chains below were found in one sample sequenced in a study of T-cell memory formation after mild COVID-19. TCRdb analysed the 5' RACE reads with MiXCR anew, one entry per CDR3 protein. The table includes 350,000 to 450,000 distinct CDR3 sequences, roughly a quarter detected once. The specimen was PBMCs or a T cell subset sorted from them (not recorded which). The receptors originated from an adult woman who had mild COVID-19 (a few samples of this study predate the infection). Cell type and time point are not known.

The V gene is TRBV6-2 or TRBV6-3, the J gene TRBJ2-7; tentatively, D is TRBD1 (6 bases). V was clipped by 6 bases and J by 3 bases, with 15 bases between them. The CDR3 loop spans 14 amino acids. Per germline, CDR1 MNHEY and CDR2 SVGEGT. CDR3: CASRIQGTVYEQYF. CDR3 bases: TGTGCCAGCAGGATACAGGGTACGGTCTACGAGCAGTACTTC.

This chain uses TRBV7-9 with TRBJ2-5, with D possibly TRBD2 on 7 matching bases. The CDR3 extends over 14 amino acids. Germline lookup yields CDR1 SEHNR and CDR2 FQNEAQ (reference sequence). Trimming removed 4 bases from V and 4 bases from J, with 13 bases in between. CDR3 residues: CASSWGGAVETQYF. The CDR3 region has the DNA TGTGCCAGCAGCTGGGGGGGCGCGGTAGAGACCCAGTACTTC.

This sequence joins TRBV7-9 and TRBJ2-7; D possibly corresponds to TRBD1 (7 bases). The V and J ends lost 5 bases and 3 bases respectively, with 17 bases between them. Germline V lookup: CDR1 SEHNR, CDR2 FQNEAQ (reference sequence). This CDR3 spans 15 amino acids. The CDR3 protein is CASSPTQGEDYEQYF. The CDR3 region has the DNA TGTGCCAGCAGCCCCACTCAGGGGGAGGACTACGAGCAGTACTTC.

The genes are TRBV4-1 and TRBJ1-2; D remains ambiguous. CDR3 size: 15 residues. The V gene's germline CDR1 is MGHRA and CDR2 YSYEKL. V lost 1 base to trimming and J lost 5 bases, with 14 bases between them. The CDR3 loop reads CASSQVREMRYGYTF. CDR3 DNA: TGCGCCAGCAGCCAAGTAAGGGAAATGCGGTATGGCTACACCTTC.

This clonotype occurred a few times. The chain carries TRBV25-1 and TRBJ2-7; D unresolved. With 1 base removed from V and 6 bases from J, the gap between germline ends came to 4 bases. There are 11 residues in the CDR3. Looked up from germline, CDR1 is MGHDK and CDR2 is SYGVNS. This CDR3 reads CASSEFGEQYF. CDR3 nucleotide sequence: TGTGCCAGCAGTGAATTTGGCGAGCAGTACTTC.

This clonotype was seen only a few times. V and J are TRBV5-1 and TRBJ1-1, with a possible D match to TRBD1 (5 bases). Germline loops: CDR1 SGHRS, CDR2 YFSETQ. V was pared by 7 bases and J by 6 bases, with 10 bases between. The length of the CDR3 is 11 residues. The CDR3 here is CASRVGAEAFF. CDR3 sequence (DNA): TGCGCCAGCCGGGTGGGGGCTGAAGCTTTCTTT.